What follows is one TCR beta chain and its context. Its target is not known. Per germline, CDR1 LGHNA and CDR2 YSLEER. CDR3 size: 15 residues. J was trimmed by 2 bases and V by 4 bases; bases with no gene match: 4. With molecular barcodes, quantitative 5'-RACE was used to make the TCR beta libraries. TCRdb reprocessed the 5' RACE reads with MiXCR, giving one entry per CDR3 protein. The table shows some 150,000 distinct CDR3 sequences, with 40% to 50% occurring only once. The data derive from a study of CD8 T cells in ankylosing spondylitis. Whole-study findings and limits: The authors reported significant enrichment of disease-linked clones in matched ankylosing spondylitis synovial fluid. Seemingly characteristic of ankylosing spondylitis blood was a TCR beta motif consisting of about 8 highly homologous variants.

The receptor's source is a male donor with ankylosing spondylitis. V and J are TRBV4-3 and TRBJ2-2; TRBD2 agrees at 7 bases. Sample: synovial fluid, either unsorted or a sorted T cell fraction (not recorded which). CDR3 residues: CASSRREFNTGELFF. In nucleotides, the CDR3 is TGCGCCAGCAGCCGGCGGGAGTTTAACACCGGGGAGCTGTTTTTT.